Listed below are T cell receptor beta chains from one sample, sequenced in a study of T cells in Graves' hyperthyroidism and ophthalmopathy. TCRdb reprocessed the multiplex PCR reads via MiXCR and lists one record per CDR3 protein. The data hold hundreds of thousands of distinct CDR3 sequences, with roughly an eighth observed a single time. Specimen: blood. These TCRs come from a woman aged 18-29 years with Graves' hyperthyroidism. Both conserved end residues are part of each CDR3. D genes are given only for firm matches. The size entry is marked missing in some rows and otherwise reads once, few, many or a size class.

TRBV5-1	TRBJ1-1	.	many	TGCGCCAGCAGCTTGGCCGGAGGGGACCGTGAAGCTTTCTTT	CASSLAGGDREAFF
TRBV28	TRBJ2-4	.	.	TGTGCCAGCAGTACTCCGGGACTAGCCAAAAACATTCAGTACTTC	CASSTPGLAKNIQYF
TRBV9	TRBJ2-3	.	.	TGTGCCAGCAGCAAGGACCGCGCTGGCACAGATACGCAGTATTTT	CASSKDRAGTDTQYF
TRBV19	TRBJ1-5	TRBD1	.	TGTGCCAGTGCCTGGCAGGGGGCTCAGCCCCAGCATTTT	CASAWQGAQPQHF
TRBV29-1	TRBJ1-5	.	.	TGCAGCGGGGGGGAGAGTCAGCCCCAGCATTTT	CSGGESQPQHF
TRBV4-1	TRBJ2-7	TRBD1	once	TGCGCCAGCAGCCATCCCGGGACAGGGGGCGCGGGGGAGCAGTACTTC	CASSHPGTGGAGEQYF
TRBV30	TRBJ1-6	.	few	TGTGCCTGGAGTGAAATAAGTTCACCCCTCCACTTT	CAWSEISSPLHF
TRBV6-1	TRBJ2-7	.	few	TGTGCGGTGAGGAGCTCCTACGAGCAGTACTTC	CAVRSSYEQYF
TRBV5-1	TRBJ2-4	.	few	TGCGCCAGCAGCTTGGGGTCAGAAAACATTCAGTACTTC	CASSLGSENIQYF
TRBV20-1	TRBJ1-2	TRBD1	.	TGCAGTGCTAGAGATCTTATATCCCCAGGGGGCTGGGGTGGCTACACCTTC	CSARDLISPGGWGGYTF
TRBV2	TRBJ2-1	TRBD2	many	TGTGCCAGAGGGCCAGCGGGAGGGGATGAGCAGTTCTTC	CARGPAGGDEQFF
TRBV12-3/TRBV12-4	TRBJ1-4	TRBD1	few	TGTGCCAGCACCCAGGGACAGGGGGAAAAACTGTTTTTT	CASTQGQGEKLFF
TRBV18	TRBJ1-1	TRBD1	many	TGTGCCAGCTCACGTACAGCAAGACAGGGGGCTGACACTGAAGCTTTCTTT	CASSRTARQGADTEAFF
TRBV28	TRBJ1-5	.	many	TGTGCCAGCAGTTTCGACCAGCCTTATAGCAATCAGCCCCAGCATTTT	CASSFDQPYSNQPQHF
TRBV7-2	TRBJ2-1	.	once	TGTGCCAGCAGTACGACAGAACTCTACAATGAGCAGTTCTTC	CASSTTELYNEQFF
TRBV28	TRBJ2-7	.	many	TGTGCCAGCAGTTTCGAGGACATCTACGAGCAGTACTTC	CASSFEDIYEQYF
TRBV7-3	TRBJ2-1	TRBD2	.	TGTGCCAGCAGCCCGGGGACTAGCAATGAGCAGTTCTTC	CASSPGTSNEQFF
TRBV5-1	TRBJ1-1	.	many	TGCGCCAGCAGCACCGACCTGAACACTGAAGCTTTCTTT	CASSTDLNTEAFF
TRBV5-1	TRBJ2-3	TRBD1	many	TGCGCCAGCAGCAATAGGCTAAGGGGGCCAGATACGCAGTATTTT	CASSNRLRGPDTQYF
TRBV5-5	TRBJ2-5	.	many	TGTGCCAGCAGCTTGGCCGCGGGGTTTCAGTACTTC	CASSLAAGFQYF
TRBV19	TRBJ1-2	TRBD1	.	TGTGCCAGTAGTATAAGACGGGACAGGGTTTATGGCTACACCTTC	CASSIRRDRVYGYTF
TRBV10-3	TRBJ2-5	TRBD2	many	TGTGCCACCACCCTAGCGGGGGGGCAAGAGACCCAGTACTTC	CATTLAGGQETQYF
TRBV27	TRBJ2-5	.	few	TGTGCCAGCAGTTCCCTTAGCGGCCGCCAAGAGACCCAGTACTTC	CASSSLSGRQETQYF
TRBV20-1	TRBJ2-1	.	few	TGCAGTGCCAACGCCGGGAAGGGGGGTGAGCAGTTCTTC	CSANAGKGGEQFF
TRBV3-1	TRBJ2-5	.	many	TGTGCCAGCAGCCCGCCAGGGGTCGGGGGGGAGACCCAGTACTTC	CASSPPGVGGETQYF
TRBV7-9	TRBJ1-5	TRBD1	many	TGTGCCAGCAGCTCCTTGGGACAGGGGCGCAATCAGCCCCAGCATTTT	CASSSLGQGRNQPQHF
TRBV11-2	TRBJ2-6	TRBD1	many	TGTGCCAGCAGCGGACAGGGTTCGTCTGGGGCCAACGTCCTGACTTTC	CASSGQGSSGANVLTF
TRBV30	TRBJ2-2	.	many	TGTGCCTGGTACCCCACGGGGCTGAACACCGGGGAGCTGTTTTTT	CAWYPTGLNTGELFF
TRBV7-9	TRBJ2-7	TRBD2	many	TGTGCCAGCAGCCCTCTAGCGGCCTACGAGCAGTACTTC	CASSPLAAYEQYF
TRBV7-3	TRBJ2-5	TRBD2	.	TGTGCCAGCAGCTTGGAAAGACAGGGCCCGGAACCGGGACTAGCGTTTCAAGAGACCCAGTACTTC	CASSLERQGPEPGLAFQETQYF
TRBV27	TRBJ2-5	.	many	TGTGCCAGCTATGCCAGGCAGGGCCTCCAAGAGACCCAGTACTTC	CASYARQGLQETQYF
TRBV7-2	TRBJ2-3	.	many	TGTGCCAGCGGACCTTGGGGGCAGGGCGCAGATACGCAGTATTTT	CASGPWGQGADTQYF
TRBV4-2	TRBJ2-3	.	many	TGTGCCAGCAGCCAAACCATCAGTACAGATACGCAGTATTTT	CASSQTISTDTQYF
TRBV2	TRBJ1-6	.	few	TGTGCCGGAAAAGGAGTGACTACTAATTCACCCCTCCACTTT	CAGKGVTTNSPLHF
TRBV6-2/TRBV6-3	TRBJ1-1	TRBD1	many	TGTGCCAGCAGAGATGGACAGGCCACGTCGGGCACTGAAGCTTTCTTT	CASRDGQATSGTEAFF
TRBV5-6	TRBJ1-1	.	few	TGTGCCAGCAGCTTGGTGGTGCAGGATGGGGCCAGGAACACTGAAGCTTTCTTT	CASSLVVQDGARNTEAFF
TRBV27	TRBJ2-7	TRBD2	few	TGTGCCAGCAGTTCGGGACTAGCGGGGCCGGGGATCGCCGAGCAGTACTTC	CASSSGLAGPGIAEQYF
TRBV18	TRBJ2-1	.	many	TGTGCCAGCTCACCAAGGGACGCAGGGGCTGGTAATGAGCAGTTCTTC	CASSPRDAGAGNEQFF
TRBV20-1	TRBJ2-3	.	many	TGCAGTGCTAGACTGGGCATAGGCACAGATACGCAGTATTTT	CSARLGIGTDTQYF
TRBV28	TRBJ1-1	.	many	TGTGCCAGCAGTTCCGAGGGGGTCACTGAAGCTTTCTTT	CASSSEGVTEAFF
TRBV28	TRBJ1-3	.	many	TGTGCCAGCAGTCGACAGGCGGACTCTGGAAACACCATATATTTT	CASSRQADSGNTIYF
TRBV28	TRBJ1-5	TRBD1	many	TGTGCCAGCAGTCCTCCCCGTGGGACAGGGGATCAGCCCCAGCATTTT	CASSPPRGTGDQPQHF
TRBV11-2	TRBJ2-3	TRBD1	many	TGTGCCAGCAGCCCAGGACAGGGAAGCACAGATACGCAGTATTTT	CASSPGQGSTDTQYF